The 8 T cell receptor beta chains below come from one sample, sequenced in a study of T cell clonality in common variable immunodeficiency. Study-wide findings and caveats: In common variable immunodeficiency, TCR beta chains reportedly carried fewer deletions and N-nucleotide insertions.

Clones were read by immunoSEQ multiplex PCR, and TCRdb kept only the in-frame ones, dropping some. The sample presents about 28,000 clones, none singletons. Their antigens are not known. What was sequenced was peripheral blood mononuclear cells. The receptors shown here come from a human donor with common variable immunodeficiency.

This clone has a count of ten or more. The CDR3 extends 3 residues past the end of the read, so its final part is completed from the germline J gene. This chain links TRBV18 with TRBJ1-6; D perhaps matches TRBD1 (5 bases). This CDR3 is built from 17 residues. Germline V gene data show CDR1 as KGHSH and CDR2 as LQKENI. The ends were cut back, 3 bases at V and 0 bases at J, with 12 bases in the middle. The CDR3 DNA, read in part, is TGTGCCAGCTCACCCGAGGCAGGGAGCTCCTATAATTCACCC. This gives the protein CASSPEAGSSYNSP. The entire CDR3 sequence reads CASSPEAGSSYNSPLHF.

This clone was detected ten times or more. This chain's CDR3 is CASRENTGNSGNIQYF. The part of the CDR3 DNA that was read is TGTGCCAGTAGGGAAAATACAGGGAATTCGGGAAACATT. This rearrangement joins TRBV19 to TRBJ2-4; maybe TRBD1 (6 bases). The read ends 3 residues before the CDR3 terminus; that terminus is restored from the germline J gene. The CDR3 is 16 amino acids. Germline lookup yields CDR1 LNHDA and CDR2 SQIVND (reference sequence). Trimming cost V 6 bases and J 6 bases, with 21 bases left between them.

This clone was counted at least ten times. The missing CDR3 end, 3 residues past where the read stops, is filled in from the germline J gene. The rearrangement joins TRBV19 to TRBJ1-1; the D gene is possibly TRBD1 (5 bases). The CDR3 totals 15 residues. Germline V gives CDR1 LNHDA, CDR2 SQIVND (reference sequence). The ends were cut back, 7 bases at V and 1 base at J, with 16 bases in the middle. CDR3 DNA, as far as it was read: TGTGCCAGTACCCCTTCCCTGAGGGGGAACACTGAA. This translates into CASTPSLRGNTE. The CDR3 in full is CASTPSLRGNTEAFF. Using reference TRBV19 and TRBJ1-1 for the parts outside the CDR3, the full variable domain is DGGITQSPKYLFRKEGQNVTLSCEQNLNHDAMYWYRQDPGQGLRLIYYSQIVNDFQKGDIAEGYSVSREKKESFPLTVTSAQKNPTAFYLCASTPSLRGNTEAFFGQGTRLTVV.

At least ten counts were recorded for this clone. The read finishes 3 residues shy of the CDR3 end, and the germline J gene is used to complete it. The genes are TRBV30 and TRBJ1-6; 7 nucleotides align to TRBD1. This CDR3 comprises 14 residues. CDR1 GTSNPN and CDR2 SVGIG come from the germline V gene (reference sequence). J was trimmed by 10 bases and V by 1 base; bases with no gene match: 7. The CDR3: CAWSEGTAYSPLHF. The CDR3 DNA, read in part, is TGTGCCTGGAGTGAGGGGACAGCCTACTCACCC. The full variable domain, its missing parts supplied by reference TRBV30 and TRBJ1-6, is SQTIHQWPATLVQPVGSPLSLECTVEGTSNPNLYWYRQAAGRGLQLLFYSVGIGQISSEVPQNLSASRPQDRQFILSSKKLLLSDSGFYLCAWSEGTAYSPLHFGNGTRLTVT.

This clone occurred many times. The read comes to an end 3 residues before the CDR3 does, leaving the germline J gene to fill in the end. The chain employs TRBV4-1 and TRBJ2-1; 8 nucleotides match TRBD1. CDR3 length: 16 amino acids. The junction had 10 bases not matched to a gene; V was cut back by 2 bases and J by 7 bases. Germline CDR1 and CDR2: MGHRA and YSYEKL. CDR3 DNA (partial): TGCGCCAGCAGCCAACCACGCAGGGGGCTGGGGAATGAG. Residues: CASSQPRRGLGNE. The complete CDR3 sequence is CASSQPRRGLGNEQFF.

This clone was seen ten or more times. Read sequence stops 3 residues before the CDR3 end, and the germline J gene provides the missing end. The chain employs TRBV19 and TRBJ2-4; 7 nucleotides match TRBD2. The CDR3 length is 15 residues. Germline CDR1 LNHDA, CDR2 SQIVND (reference sequence). Unmatched junction bases numbered 1, after V lost 1 base and J lost 1 base. The CDR3 sequence is CASSIGSGAKNIQYF. The DNA read from the CDR3 is TGTGCCAGTAGTATAGGTAGCGGGGCCAAAAACATT.

Of note for this clone: The read finishes 3 residues shy of the CDR3 end, and the germline J gene is used to complete it. This chain links TRBV5-6 with TRBJ2-7, with D hard to call. CDR1 and CDR2 from the germline V gene are SGHDT and YYEEEE. V lost 0 bases and J lost 2, with 12 bases in between. The CDR3 runs to 15 residues. Partial CDR3 DNA: TGTGCCAGCAGCTTGGGTTGGCAGTCCCCCTACGAG. Residues: CASSLGWQSPYE. From start to end, the CDR3 is CASSLGWQSPYEQYF.

About this clone: The CDR3 end lies 3 residues beyond the end of the read and is filled in from the germline J gene. This chain joins TRBV5-1 and TRBJ2-5, with D hard to call. Deletions cut 2 bases from V and 4 bases from J, with 12 bases between. CDR3 length: 14 amino acids. In germline, CDR1 is SGHRS, CDR2 YFSETQ. The CDR3 bases that were read are TGCGCCAGCAGCTTACGGATCGGCGGAGAGACC. Its translation is CASSLRIGGET. The entire CDR3 is CASSLRIGGETQYF.